What follows describes a single TCR beta chain. This clone was seen a single time. The antigen it recognizes is unknown. No qualities accompany the bases; no much larger clone lies one base away. This entry comes from a study of blood T cell dynamics during melanoma immunotherapy (dated by TCRdb to the early 2020s). At the level of the whole study: Patients had metastatic melanoma and received first-line pembrolizumab or nivolumab plus ipilimumab as standard of care in the United Kingdom. To find early correlates of response, peripheral T cell receptor repertoires were profiled in metastatic melanoma patients before and after one cycle of checkpoint inhibitor therapy. A training cohort was formed from consecutive patients, and a further independent group of patients from the same centre was pooled into an external validation set.

Overall study results and their limits: The relatively small sample size was acknowledged as a potential limitation on generalization of the results. Patients who later achieved disease control showed a bifurcated PBMC repertoire reorganization at W3, with increased clonality or increased diversity, unlike progressors. The study could not determine whether the T cell clones driving repertoire changes were melanoma-specific or reflected general immune activation.

For every bulk PBMC sample, a fixed 350 ng of DNA was loaded. TCR beta CDR3 sequences were amplified from genomic DNA with the immunoSEQ TCRb Assay kit following manufacturer instructions. The KAPA Library Quantification Kit for Illumina platforms was used to quantify pooled libraries by qPCR. Sequencing of the pooled libraries was done on an Illumina NextSeq 500, with clustering at 0.6-1.1 pM. Turning to the authors' computational methods: TCR data were analyzed using immunoSEQ ANALYZER and the R LymphoSeq package. A rearrangement efficiency score was calculated as productive divided by the sum of productive and non-productive CDR3 sequences. Clonality was measured with the Gini coefficient and diversity with the Renyi index at alpha=1, and both measures were compared pairwise between timepoints within each patient. Clonal relatedness used an edit distance of 3, and repertoire similarity used the Bhattacharyya coefficient, both computed in LymphoSeq. To classify response, a linear discriminant analysis based on week-3 changes in clonality and diversity was built using the R MASS and caret packages. TCRdb provides this immuneACCESS table in a form limited to in-frame rearrangements. Some clones are lacking; in checked studies, under half of them reflect an unresolved V gene, and why the rest are absent is not known. V, J and clone size derive from that table, while D and trimming were established from the DNA sequence. The sample contains under 9,500 clones, around 90% of them found a single time. The ten largest make up roughly 6.7% of the sample.

This sample's time point label indicates: week 3, after first cycle of checkpoint inhibitor. Blood samples were collected before treatment (T0) and at week 3 (W3), after the first cycle of checkpoint blockade. Except for a couple of patients with rapid clinical progression, response was assessed 12 weeks after the first infusion by RECIST 1.1; disease control meant complete response, partial response or stable disease. Any patient who had received prior systemic cancer treatment, was on concomitant immunosuppressant therapy or had synchronous other active malignancies was excluded. To track both circulating cells and T cell turnover, TCR beta was sequenced from bulk PBMC as well as from plasma cell-free DNA. PBMC were isolated from blood with Lymphoprep and SepMate tubes, followed by red cell lysis. QIAamp DNA Blood Mini kits were used to extract DNA from PBMC and sorted T cell subsets. According to the germline V gene (reference sequence), CDR1 reads MNHEY and CDR2 reads SMNVEV. There are 12 amino acids in the CDR3, from cysteine to phenylalanine inclusive. Solely the CDR3 DNA is kept, with 36 bases framed from the first base. A distance of 7 bases separates the germline ends of V and J, which lose 3 bases and 4 bases respectively.

The sequence was collected from a human donor with melanoma. This specimen was blood, taken from a patient treated with checkpoint blockade. Recombination joined TRBV27 with TRBJ2-7, with a tentative D gene TRBD1 over 6 matching bases. The DNA sequence is given as TGTGCCAGCAGTTTGGACAGATACGAGCAGTACTTC. Its product reads: CASSLDRYEQYF.